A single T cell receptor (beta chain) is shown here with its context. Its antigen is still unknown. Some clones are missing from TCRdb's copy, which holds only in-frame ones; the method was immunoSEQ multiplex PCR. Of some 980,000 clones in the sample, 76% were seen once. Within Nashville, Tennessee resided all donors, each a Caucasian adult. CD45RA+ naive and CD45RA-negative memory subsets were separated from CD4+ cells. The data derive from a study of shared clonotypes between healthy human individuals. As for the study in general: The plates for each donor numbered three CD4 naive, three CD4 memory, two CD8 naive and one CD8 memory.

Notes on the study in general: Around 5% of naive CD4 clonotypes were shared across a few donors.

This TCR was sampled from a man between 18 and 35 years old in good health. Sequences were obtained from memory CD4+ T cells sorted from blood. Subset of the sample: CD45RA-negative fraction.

CDR3 nucleotides: TGTGCCAGCACCGTGCCAGGTTTGAAGACCCAGTACTTC. It encodes CASTVPGLKTQYF. This chain joins TRBV2 and TRBJ2-5; D is unclear. This CDR3 region has 13 residues. The germline gives CDR1 SNHLY, CDR2 FYNNEI. Between the trimmed V and J ends, which lost 7 bases and 6 bases, there was a span of 15 bases.